These T cell receptor beta chains were read from a single sample in a study of cytomegalovirus exposure and HLA in healthy donors. Using immunoSEQ multiplex PCR, the repertoire was profiled, and TCRdb retains in-frame clones only, with some absent. Here the sample spans about 220,000 clones, over 80% being singletons. The sequencing sample was made of PBMCs. These receptors originate from a boy aged 2 to 10 in good health and CMV-seronegative. CDR3s include the opening cysteine and the closing phenylalanine or tryptophan. Some rows have no size entry. The others give once, few or many, or a class for an expanded clone.

j_call	clone_size	v_call	cdr3_aa
TRBJ1-5	NA	TRBV13	CASSQRTGSQPQHF
TRBJ2-2	NA	TRBV11-3	CASSSSRDGELFF
TRBJ1-2	NA	TRBV5-8	CASSLQGSAYGYTF
TRBJ1-4	NA	TRBV19	CASTGTRDNLEKLFF
TRBJ2-1	NA	TRBV6-1	CASSEGAGIINEQFF
TRBJ1-1	NA	TRBV30	CAWSRNSLNTEAFF
TRBJ2-7	NA	TRBV2	CASRKDSGGAREQYF
TRBJ2-7	NA	TRBV29-1	CSVKTTGAEQYF
TRBJ1-2	NA	TRBV5-1	CASSLITGPFGYIF
TRBJ1-1	NA	TRBV7-6	CASSLDQGSTEAFF
TRBJ2-5	NA	TRBV7-2	CASSLGSAGETQYF
TRBJ2-1	NA	TRBV5-4	CASSLPWGLAGEGVYNEQFF
TRBJ1-5	once	TRBV7-9	CASRSGTGGLHQPQHF
TRBJ1-2	NA	TRBV7-9	CASSFRGMGYGYTF
TRBJ1-6	NA	TRBV11-3	CASSHRNNSPLHF
TRBJ2-7	NA	TRBV7-9	CASSSPGREQYF
TRBJ2-1	NA	TRBV11-2	CASSLDVHSSYNEQFF
TRBJ2-3	NA	TRBV7-2	CASSRAGATDTQYF
TRBJ2-2	NA	TRBV4-2	CASSASSGSNTGELFF
TRBJ1-2	NA	TRBV19	CASSREGYGYPF
TRBJ2-7	NA	TRBV30	CAWSAGGRSYEQYF
TRBJ1-4	NA	TRBV4-2	CASSQEPVRNEKLFF
TRBJ1-4	few	TRBV6-1	CASSPRDRDEKLFF
TRBJ1-1	NA	TRBV19	CASSGQGATEAFF
TRBJ2-7	NA	TRBV7-9	CASSLAGGYEQYF
TRBJ1-5	once	TRBV7-2	CASSFEPGNQPQHF
TRBJ1-2	NA	TRBV4-2	CASSQASGEGYTF
TRBJ1-1	NA	TRBV5-4	CASSPGQYEVQNTEAFF
TRBJ1-1	NA	TRBV6-6	CASREDSHTEAFF
TRBJ2-1	NA	TRBV5-8	CASSFGQGANNEQFF
TRBJ1-1	NA	TRBV13	CASSLYGDTEAFF